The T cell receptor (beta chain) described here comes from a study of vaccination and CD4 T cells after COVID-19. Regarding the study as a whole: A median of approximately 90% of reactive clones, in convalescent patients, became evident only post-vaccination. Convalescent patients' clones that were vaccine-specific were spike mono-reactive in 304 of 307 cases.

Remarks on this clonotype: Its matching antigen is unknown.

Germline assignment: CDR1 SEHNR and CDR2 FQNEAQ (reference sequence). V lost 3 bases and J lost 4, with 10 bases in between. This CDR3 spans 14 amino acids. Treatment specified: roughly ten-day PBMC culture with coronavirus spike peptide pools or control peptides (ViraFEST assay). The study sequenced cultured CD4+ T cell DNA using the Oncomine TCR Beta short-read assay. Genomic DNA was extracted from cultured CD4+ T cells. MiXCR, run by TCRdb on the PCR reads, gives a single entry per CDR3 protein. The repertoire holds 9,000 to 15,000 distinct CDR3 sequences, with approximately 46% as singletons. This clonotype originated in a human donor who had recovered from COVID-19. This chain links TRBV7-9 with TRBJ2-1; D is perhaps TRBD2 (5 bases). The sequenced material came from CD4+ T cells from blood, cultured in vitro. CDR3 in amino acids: CASSLDPGYNEQFF. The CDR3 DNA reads TGTGCCAGCAGCTTGGATCCGGGATACAATGAGCAGTTCTTC.